Following are 6 T cell receptor beta chains from one sample sequenced in a study of neurological immune-mediated disorders. Each CDR3 protein is one row after TCRdb ran MiXCR on the 5' RACE reads. The sample lists 87,000 or so distinct CDR3 sequences, under 4.5% seen once, with 2.5% to 3% in the top ten. Sequencing was performed on PBMCs. These TCRs come from a woman in her forties or fifties with multiple sclerosis.

There are many counts of this clonotype. The chain couples TRBV4-3 to TRBJ2-3; no clear D gene. This CDR3 is built from 12 residues. Germline V gives CDR1 LGHNA, CDR2 YSLEER. Trimming shortened V by 1 base and J by 5 bases, and 4 bases separated the two germline ends. CDR3 in DNA: TGCGCCAGCAGCCAAGGGCGAGATACGCAGTATTTT. Translation gives CASSQGRDTQYF.

Ten or more counts support this clonotype. The chain combines TRBV20-1 with TRBJ1-1; D is possibly TRBD1 (5 bases). The CDR3 has 12 residues. The germline gives CDR1 DFQATT, CDR2 SNEGSKA (reference sequence). V gave up 4 bases and J gave up 9 bases, with 15 bases separating them. CDR3: CSATTGKSKAFF. CDR3 DNA: TGCAGTGCTACAACAGGAAAAAGTAAAGCTTTCTTT.

This clonotype was observed at least ten times. V usage is TRBV7-2 and J usage is TRBJ1-1; D ambiguous. This CDR3 has 15 residues. Germline V gene data show CDR1 as SGHTA and CDR2 as FQGNSA. The V and J ends lost 5 bases and 0 bases respectively, with 13 bases between them. CDR3 residues: CASSQGWILNTEAFF. The CDR3 DNA sequence: TGTGCCAGCAGCCAAGGGTGGATCCTGAACACTGAAGCTTTCTTT. The full variable domain, rest sourced from reference TRBV7-2 and TRBJ1-1, is GAGVSQSPSNKVTEKGKDVELRCDPISGHTALYWYRQSLGQGLEFLIYFQGNSAPDKSGLPSDRFSAERTGGSVSTLTIQRTQQEDSAVYLCASSQGWILNTEAFFGQGTRLTVV.

Many counts were recorded for this clonotype. This chain uses TRBV10-3 with TRBJ1-4; D may be TRBD1 (5 bases). The CDR3 sequence is 14 residues long. V was clipped by 6 bases and J by 3 bases, with 11 bases between them. Germline values: CDR1 ENHRY, CDR2 SYGVKD. The CDR3 loop reads CAISPQGPNEKLFF. CDR3 bases: TGTGCCATCAGCCCCCAGGGACCTAATGAAAAACTGTTTTTT.

A few counts support this clonotype. The CDR3 loop reads CASSLGLTTDTQYF. The CDR3 DNA follows: TGCGCCAGCAGCTTGGGACTAACCACAGATACGCAGTATTTT. This chain uses TRBV5-1 with TRBJ2-3; D may be TRBD2 (5 bases). Per germline, CDR1 SGHRS and CDR2 YFSETQ. The CDR3 extends over 14 amino acids. V shed 0 bases and J shed 2 bases, with 7 bases lying between them.

This sequence joins TRBV12-3 or TRBV12-4 and TRBJ2-1, with D perhaps TRBD2 (6 bases). CDR3 length: 14 amino acids. V was pared by 6 bases and J by 7 bases, with 16 bases between. CDR3 DNA: TGTGCCAGCAGCCCCCTAGGAGGAGGGAATGAGCAGTTCTTC. As protein: CASSPLGGGNEQFF.